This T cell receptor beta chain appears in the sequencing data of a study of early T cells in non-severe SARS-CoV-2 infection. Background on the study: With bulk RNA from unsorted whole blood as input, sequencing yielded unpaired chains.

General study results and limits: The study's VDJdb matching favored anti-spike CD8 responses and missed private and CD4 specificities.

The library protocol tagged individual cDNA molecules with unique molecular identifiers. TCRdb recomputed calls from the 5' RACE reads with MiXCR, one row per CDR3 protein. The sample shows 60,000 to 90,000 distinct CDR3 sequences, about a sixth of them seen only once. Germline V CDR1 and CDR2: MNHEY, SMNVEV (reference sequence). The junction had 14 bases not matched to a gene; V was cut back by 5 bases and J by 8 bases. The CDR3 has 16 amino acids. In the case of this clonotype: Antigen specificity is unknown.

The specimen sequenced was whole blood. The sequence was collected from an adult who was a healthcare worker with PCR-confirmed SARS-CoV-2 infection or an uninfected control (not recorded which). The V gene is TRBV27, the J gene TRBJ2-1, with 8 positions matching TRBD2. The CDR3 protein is CASSLPTAGGLDEQFF. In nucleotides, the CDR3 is TGTGCCAGCAGTCTCCCCACGGCGGGGGGCCTGGATGAGCAGTTCTTC.